This T cell receptor (beta chain) is from a study of shared clonotypes between healthy human individuals. Study overall: Researchers assigned three CD4 naive, three CD4 memory, two CD8 naive and one CD8 memory plate to each donor.

Study-wide points: The expectation was that sequencing depth would affect clonotype sharing among donors.

Sequencing was performed with immunoSEQ multiplex PCR; in TCRdb, only in-frame clones are kept and a portion is missing. The repertoire holds roughly 2,000,000 clones, with 80% to 95% as singletons. V was clipped by 3 bases and J by 7 bases, with 22 bases between them. This CDR3 contains 16 residues. It was CD45RO-negative cells, positively selected for CCR7, that made up naive CD8 cells, with terminally differentiated effector memory CD45RA+ cells excluded. Every one of the donors was a Caucasian adult that lived in Nashville, Tennessee. Of note for this clone: No antigen is known for it.

The specimen was naive CD8+ T cells from PBMCs. The rearrangement joins TRBV5-3 to TRBJ1-2, with D perhaps matching TRBD1 (6 bases). TRBV5-3 is an ORF, and what it does is uncertain. This sequence was found in a man in his late teens or twenties in good health. Some clones in this sample may be carry-over from other donors' samples. The CDR3 protein is CARSWGRDNYRSGYTF. DNA of the CDR3: TGTGCCAGAAGCTGGGGCCGGGACAACTATAGGAGTGGCTACACCTTC.